One and the same sample provided the 27 T cell receptor beta chains below, sequenced in a study of cytomegalovirus exposure and HLA in healthy donors. The PCR employed 60 Vbeta primers together with 13 Jbeta primers. Here immunoSEQ multiplex PCR was the method, and the copy in TCRdb shows in-frame clones only, minus some. Of 130,000 or so clones detected, roughly 81% appear once; the ten largest clones hold under 2%. Sequencing was performed on PBMCs. These TCRs come from a female donor in good health and CMV-seronegative.

This chain connects TRBV13 to TRBJ2-5, with 7 nucleotides matching TRBD2. The V segment lost 7 bases and the J segment 3 bases; nucleotides outside the gene matches: 5. Germline CDR1 and CDR2: PRHDT and FYEKMQ (reference sequence). The CDR3 runs 13 residues. CDR3 bases: TGTGCCAGCACGGGACTAAAGAAAGAGACCCAGTACTTC. This encodes CASTGLKKETQYF.

The chain is built from TRBV6-6 and TRBJ2-1; D not resolved. CDR3 length equals 14 residues. The V and J ends lost 2 bases and 5 bases respectively, with 10 bases between them. Germline V lookup: CDR1 MNHNY, CDR2 SVGAGI (reference sequence). The CDR3 loop reads CASSYAQVNNEQFF. CDR3 nucleotides: TGTGCCAGCAGTTACGCTCAGGTAAACAATGAGCAGTTCTTC.

This clone was found a few times. The V gene is TRBV6-5, the J gene TRBJ1-5; D not certain. The CDR3 has 15 amino acids. Germline V gene data show CDR1 as MNHEY and CDR2 as SVGAGI. V gave up 7 bases and J gave up 0 bases, with 13 bases separating them. The DNA of the CDR3 is TGTGCCAGCACTCCCTCCGGAGATAGCAATCAGCCCCAGCATTTT. The encoded protein is CASTPSGDSNQPQHF.

The V call is TRBV28, the J call TRBJ1-1; 8 bases match TRBD1. CDR3 size: 13 residues. Germline CDR1 and CDR2: MDHEN and SYDVKM. V was clipped by 7 bases and J by 5 bases; unmatched bases: 6. In DNA form, the CDR3 reads TGTGCCAGCACCCTGACAGGGGTGACTGAAGCTTTCTTT. Protein sequence: CASTLTGVTEAFF.

A single count supports this clone. The V gene is TRBV7-3, the J gene TRBJ2-3, with TRBD1 identical over 7 bases. Germline V gene data show CDR1 as SGHTA and CDR2 as FQGTGA. The CDR3 has 14 residues. The junction had 6 bases not matched to a gene; V was cut back by 5 bases and J by 4 bases. CDR3 residues: CASSVDRVADTQYF. The CDR3, as DNA: TGTGCCAGCAGCGTCGACAGGGTTGCAGATACGCAGTATTTT.

The V and J genes are TRBV19 and TRBJ2-7, with TRBD2 as a possible D gene (6 bases). The ends were cut back, 4 bases at V and 5 bases at J, with 24 bases in the middle. Germline assignment: CDR1 LNHDA and CDR2 SQIVND (reference sequence). The length of the CDR3 is 17 residues. The CDR3 region is CASSRGSGDVVGNEQYF. The CDR3 DNA reads TGTGCCAGTAGTAGAGGATCGGGGGACGTCGTTGGGAACGAGCAGTACTTC.

The chain links TRBV25-1 to TRBJ2-5, with D possibly matching TRBD1 (5 bases). The CDR3 sequence is 12 residues long. In germline, CDR1 is MGHDK, CDR2 SYGVNS. Trimming took off 5 bases at V and 5 bases at J, with 9 bases between the two ends. This CDR3 is CASSPPGETQYF. As DNA, the CDR3 is TGTGCCAGCAGTCCCCCAGGGGAGACCCAGTACTTC.

This clone was seen only a few times. The J gene is TRBJ2-7, the V gene TRBV19; a weak D match, TRBD1 (6 bases). The CDR3 consists of 15 residues. Trimming removed 6 bases from V and 0 bases from J, with 15 bases in between. Looked up from germline, CDR1 is LNHDA and CDR2 is SQIVND (reference sequence). The CDR3 sequence: CASSQTGTLSYEQYF. The CDR3 DNA follows: TGTGCCAGTAGCCAAACAGGGACCCTCTCCTACGAGCAGTACTTC.

This chain connects TRBV6-5 to TRBJ1-5; 8 nucleotides agree with TRBD1. The trim removed 6 bases at V and 6 bases at J, leaving 7 bases unmatched. Germline CDR1 and CDR2: MNHEY and SVGAGI. The CDR3 consists of 14 residues. The CDR3 nucleotides read TGTGCCAGCAGCCTGGGCAGGGGGCTTCAGCCCCAGCATTTT. It translates to CASSLGRGLQPQHF.

The chain couples TRBV7-6 to TRBJ2-5; 8 bases match TRBD2. Germline V gives CDR1 SGHVS, CDR2 FNYEAQ. The trim removed 5 bases at V and 0 bases at J, leaving 5 bases unmatched. CDR3 length equals 15 residues. The CDR3 region is CASSPELADQETQYF. The CDR3 DNA reads TGTGCCAGCAGCCCGGAACTAGCGGACCAAGAGACCCAGTACTTC.

CDR3 sequence reads: CASSVGPAGGRTASTDTQYF. Written as DNA, the CDR3 is TGTGCCAGCAGCGTAGGACCAGCGGGGGGGAGAACAGCTAGCACAGATACGCAGTATTTT. The V call is TRBV9, the J call TRBJ2-3; 10 nucleotides match TRBD2. Germline V gives CDR1 SGDLS, CDR2 YYNGEE. The CDR3 has 20 residues. The V and J ends lost 0 bases and 0 bases, in that order; junction bases with no gene match: 13.

The chain combines TRBV7-8 with TRBJ1-1; D is possibly TRBD1 (6 bases). Germline V gene data show CDR1 as SGHVS and CDR2 as FQNEAQ. The CDR3 extends over 13 amino acids. The V and J ends lost 5 bases and 4 bases respectively, with 11 bases between them. The CDR3 sequence: CASSEGGRTEAFF. DNA for the CDR3: TGTGCCAGCAGCGAAGGGGGACGCACTGAAGCTTTCTTT.

The chain employs TRBV10-1 and TRBJ2-2, with 9 nucleotides matching TRBD1. CDR1 WNHNN and CDR2 SYGVQD come from the germline V gene (reference sequence). The CDR3 runs to 15 residues. The V gene end was trimmed by 3 bases and the J gene end by 4 bases; junction bases not matched to a gene: 3. CDR3 loop: CASSDLTGGTGELFF. Written as DNA, the CDR3 is TGCGCCAGCAGTGATTTGACAGGGGGCACCGGGGAGCTGTTTTTT.

This clone was counted between two and nine times. This chain uses TRBV5-4 with TRBJ1-4; 10 nucleotides line up with TRBD1. After removal of 4 bases from V and 8 bases from J, the junction contained 5 bases not matched to a gene. The CDR3 sequence is 14 residues long. The germline gives CDR1 SGHNT, CDR2 YYREEE (reference sequence). The DNA for the CDR3 is TGTGCCAGCAGCATAGACAGGGGGCGGGAAAAACTGTTTTTT. It translates to CASSIDRGREKLFF.

The rearrangement joins TRBV2 to TRBJ2-3; 7 bases fit TRBD1. The germline gives CDR1 SNHLY, CDR2 FYNNEI. V shed 5 bases, J shed 2 bases, and the junction held 10 bases outside the gene matches. CDR3 length: 16 amino acids. CDR3 protein: CASSQAITGVTDTQYF. The CDR3 region has the DNA TGTGCCAGCAGTCAGGCCATTACAGGGGTCACAGATACGCAGTATTTT.

The CDR3 coding sequence is TGTGCCAGCAGCCAATCCGAACGGGGCTACAATGAGCAGTTCTTC. The encoded protein is CASSQSERGYNEQFF. The rearrangement uses TRBV4-2 and TRBJ2-1; tentative D call: TRBD2 (5 bases). The CDR3 totals 15 residues. Germline V gives CDR1 LGHNA, CDR2 YNFKEQ. V was trimmed by 2 bases and J by 3 bases, leaving 11 bases between them.

The CDR3 sequence is CASSPGGELYSGNTIYF. DNA for the CDR3: TGTGCCAGCTCACCAGGAGGCGAACTTTACTCTGGAAACACCATATATTTT. The J gene is TRBJ1-3, the V gene TRBV18; D not resolved. The CDR3 is 17 amino acids. The germline V and J ends were trimmed by 2 bases and 0 bases, with 14 bases remaining between them. Germline assignment: CDR1 KGHSH and CDR2 LQKENI.

This clone was found once. This rearrangement joins TRBV28 to TRBJ2-7, with 8 nucleotides matching TRBD1. The CDR3 sequence is 13 residues long. V dropped 5 bases and J dropped 11; count of bases not matched to a gene: 11. Germline CDR1 reads MDHEN; CDR2 reads SYDVKM. CDR3 loop: CASSTGQGREEYF. The CDR3 DNA sequence: TGTGCCAGCAGTACCGGACAGGGCAGGGAGGAGTACTTC.

This chain joins TRBV28 and TRBJ2-2; 9 bases align to TRBD1. The CDR3 runs 15 residues. The trim removed 8 bases at V and 3 bases at J, leaving 7 bases unmatched. In germline, CDR1 is MDHEN, CDR2 SYDVKM. Written as DNA, the CDR3 is TGTGCCAGCCACCGGGACAGGGTTGACACCGGGGAGCTGTTTTTT. Translation gives CASHRDRVDTGELFF.

The chain carries TRBV30 and TRBJ2-3, with TRBD2 identical over 13 bases. There are 15 residues in the CDR3. V shed 1 base and J 5 bases; nucleotides not matched to a gene: 3. CDR1 is GTSNPN and CDR2 is SVGIG in the germline V gene (reference sequence). The CDR3 loop reads CAWSDGLAGVDTQYF. As DNA, the CDR3 is TGTGCCTGGAGTGACGGACTAGCGGGAGTAGATACGCAGTATTTT.

V and J are TRBV2 and TRBJ1-4, with TRBD1 matching over 10 bases. The CDR3 extends over 15 amino acids. V trimming: 3 bases; J trimming: 7 bases; junction bases outside the gene matches: 5. Looked up from germline, CDR1 is SNHLY and CDR2 is FYNNEI. CDR3 region: CASSDFGTGAEKLFF. The CDR3, as DNA: TGTGCCAGCAGTGATTTCGGGACAGGGGCTGAAAAACTGTTTTTT.

The rearrangement uses TRBV27 and TRBJ1-1; D is uncertain. Germline values: CDR1 MNHEY, CDR2 SMNVEV (reference sequence). V lost 5 bases and J lost 4, with 17 bases in between. The CDR3 spans 15 residues. The CDR3 is CASSRLGDIGTEAFF. The CDR3 DNA follows: TGTGCCAGCAGTCGACTAGGAGACATAGGCACTGAAGCTTTCTTT.

This clone was counted a single time. The J gene is TRBJ1-5, the V gene TRBV27; D possibly corresponds to TRBD1 (5 bases). This CDR3 has 13 amino acids. CDR1 and CDR2 (germline): MNHEY, SMNVEV (reference sequence). The V end lost 8 bases, the J end lost 3 bases, and 11 bases lay between the germline ends. CDR3 residues: CASHGGVNQPQHF. The CDR3 DNA is TGTGCCAGCCATGGGGGGGTCAATCAGCCCCAGCATTTT.

This CDR3 is CSAAGTPDGYTF. The CDR3 region has the DNA TGCAGCGCCGCCGGGACTCCCGATGGCTACACCTTC. The gene calls are TRBV29-1 and TRBJ1-2; tentative D call: TRBD1 (5 bases). Germline CDR1 SQVTM, CDR2 ANQGSEA. Trimming took 7 bases from V and 6 from J, leaving 15 bases between them. The CDR3 runs to 12 residues.

On this clone: Additional DNA sequences in this sample encode the identical CDR3. The chain couples TRBV9 to TRBJ1-3, with D possibly being TRBD1 (5 bases). The CDR3 is 16 residues long. Germline V gene lookup returns CDR1 SGDLS and CDR2 YYNGEE. The V end lost 4 bases, the J end lost 0 bases, and 14 bases lay between the germline ends. CDR3 nucleotide sequence: TGTGCCAGCAGCCCCCAGGGTCCCAGCTCTGGAAACACCATATATTTT. Its protein product is CASSPQGPSSGNTIYF.

On this clone: Compared with germline, one end of the junction differs, possibly owing to a read error. The V gene is TRBV29-1, the J gene TRBJ2-7; no definite D call. The CDR3 loop spans 13 amino acids. CDR1 SQVTM and CDR2 ANQGSEA come from the germline V gene. CDR3 bases: TGTTTTTTCAAGCAGAAGGCGGCATACGAGCAGTACTTC. Translation gives CFFKQKAAYEQYF.

The chain uses TRBV21-1 and TRBJ1-4. TRBV21-1 constitutes a pseudogene. The CDR3 covers 16 residues. Written as DNA, the CDR3 is TGTGCCAGCCGCCCCGCGGGGGGCGCTTTTAATGAAAAACTGTTTTTT. Translation gives CASRPAGGAFNEKLFF.